This T cell receptor beta chain was obtained from a study of regulatory T cells in long-lasting Graves disease. Library construction for TCR beta used iRepertoire HTBI primers and Arm-PCR of CDR3 regions. Each CDR3 protein gets one entry after TCRdb re-called the multiplex PCR reads with MiXCR. The table has around 460,000 distinct CDR3 sequences, about 20% seen once; the top ten hold around 13%. Specified time point: persistent/refractory GD, antithyroid drugs over 5 years with positive TRAb. PBMCs provided the RNA from which the TCR library was made. V was pared by 0 bases and J by 5 bases, with 9 bases of the junction left unmatched. Germline CDR1 is MNHGY and CDR2 is SAAAGT. The CDR3 has 16 amino acids.

The chain couples TRBV6-8 to TRBJ1-1, with 7 bases lining up with TRBD1. This sequence was found in a female donor with Graves disease. The input for sequencing was peripheral blood mononuclear cells (PBMCs), taken when the disease was refractory, from a patient treated with antithyroid drugs. CDR3: CASSYSSGGTNTEAFF. The CDR3 DNA reads TGTGCCAGCAGTTACTCGTCAGGGGGGACTAATACTGAAGCTTTCTTT.